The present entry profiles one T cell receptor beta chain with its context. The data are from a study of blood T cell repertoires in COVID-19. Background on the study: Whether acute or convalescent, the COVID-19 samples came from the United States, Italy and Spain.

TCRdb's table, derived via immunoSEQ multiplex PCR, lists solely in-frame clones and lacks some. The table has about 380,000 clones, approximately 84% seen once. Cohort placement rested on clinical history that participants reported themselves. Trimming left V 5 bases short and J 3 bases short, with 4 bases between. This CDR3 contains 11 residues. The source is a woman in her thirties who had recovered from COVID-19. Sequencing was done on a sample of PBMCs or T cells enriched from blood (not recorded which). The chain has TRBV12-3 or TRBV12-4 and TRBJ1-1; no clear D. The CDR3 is CASSQYTEAFF. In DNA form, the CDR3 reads TGTGCCAGCAGTCAGTACACTGAAGCTTTCTTT.